The 27 T cell receptor beta chains below come from one sample, sequenced in a study of blood T cells in healthy people across ages. A sample-barcoded 5' primer and a J-beta primer mix were used in a second PCR of roughly 7 to 11 cycles. TCRdb itself ran the 5' RACE reads through MiXCR, one entry per CDR3 protein. The data show about a million distinct CDR3 sequences, roughly 50% seen once. Sequencing was carried out using blood. These TCRs come from a young man in good health.

In this sample, this clonotype turned up a few times. The rearrangement joins TRBV12-3 or TRBV12-4 to TRBJ2-5; 11 bases agree with TRBD2. Trimming cost V 3 bases and J 11 bases; bases outside gene matches: 23. The CDR3 is 19 residues long. CDR3 nucleotides: TGTGCCAGCAGTTTCTTAGGTCTAGCGGGGGGCGCCTCACACAATGAGCAGTACTTC. Translating it yields CASSFLGLAGGASHNEQYF.

The rearrangement links TRBV28 to TRBJ2-7, with D possibly TRBD2 on 6 matching bases. Germline lookup yields CDR1 MDHEN and CDR2 SYDVKM. V was clipped by 5 bases and J by 3 bases, with 14 bases between them. The CDR3 contains 14 residues. CDR3 in DNA: TGTGCCAGCAGTCCTTCGGGGGATTTCTACGAGCAGTACTTC. Protein: CASSPSGDFYEQYF.

The rearrangement links TRBV4-1 to TRBJ2-7, with TRBD1 matching over 9 bases. V lost 3 bases, J lost 5 bases, and 11 bases stayed unmatched. The CDR3 covers 16 residues. Germline CDR1 is MGHRA and CDR2 is YSYEKL. In nucleotides, the CDR3 is TGCGCCAGCAGCCAGGTGACCGGGACAGGGTTTAACGAGCAGTACTTC. This gives the protein CASSQVTGTGFNEQYF.

The chain links TRBV27 to TRBJ1-1; no firm D call. The V and J ends lost 4 bases and 4 bases respectively, with 16 bases between them. The CDR3 loop spans 15 amino acids. The germline V gene encodes CDR1 MNHEY and CDR2 SMNVEV (reference sequence). DNA for the CDR3: TGTGCCAGCAGTTCGGGGAGGAATTATGGCACTGAAGCTTTCTTT. Protein sequence: CASSSGRNYGTEAFF.

The chain uses TRBV14 and TRBJ1-6; D gene unclear. V gave up 0 bases and J gave up 9 bases, with 9 bases separating them. The CDR3 is 14 amino acids. In germline, CDR1 is SGHDN, CDR2 FVKESK. The CDR3 reads CASSQESWVSPLHF. CDR3 DNA: TGTGCCAGCAGCCAAGAATCGTGGGTTTCACCCCTCCACTTT.

The rearrangement links TRBV24-1 to TRBJ1-5; 7 bases agree with TRBD1. The CDR3 extends over 14 amino acids. V trimming: 4 bases; J trimming: 6 bases; junction bases outside the gene matches: 5. Germline CDR1 KGHDR, CDR2 SFDVKD. The CDR3 here is CATSDLRTGQPQHF. DNA for the CDR3: TGTGCCACCAGTGACTTACGGACAGGTCAGCCCCAGCATTTT.

A note on this clonotype: Germline is not matched at one junction end, which may reflect a read error. The rearrangement joins TRBV6-6 to TRBJ1-5; 7 nucleotides agree with TRBD1. Germline V gives CDR1 MNHNY, CDR2 SVGAGI (reference sequence). CDR3 size: 14 residues. CDR3 residues: CVSSPTGGNQPQHF. The CDR3 DNA follows: TGTGTCAGCAGCCCCACAGGGGGCAATCAGCCCCAGCATTTT.

The chain uses TRBV5-1 and TRBJ2-3, with 10 bases fitting TRBD2. The V segment lost 2 bases and the J segment 3 bases; nucleotides outside the gene matches: 9. The CDR3 has 17 amino acids. Germline lookup yields CDR1 SGHRS and CDR2 YFSETQ. CDR3 protein: CASSLLVAGGPTDTQYF. In DNA form, the CDR3 reads TGCGCCAGCAGCTTATTAGTAGCGGGGGGCCCGACAGATACGCAGTATTTT.

This clonotype was recorded a few times. The chain links TRBV12-3 or TRBV12-4 to TRBJ2-7; D may correspond to TRBD1 or TRBD2 (7 bases each). The V end was cut by 4 bases, the J end by 2 bases, with 12 bases between. The CDR3 extends over 14 amino acids. The CDR3 DNA is TGTGCCAGCAGTTCAGGGGGGGAAACCTACGAGCAGTACTTC. This encodes CASSSGGETYEQYF.

The genes are TRBV6-6 and TRBJ1-2; D unclear. Germline loops: CDR1 MNHNY, CDR2 SVGAGI (reference sequence). CDR3 size: 13 residues. V was trimmed by 6 bases and J by 1 base, leaving 9 bases between them. The CDR3 nucleotides read TGTGCCAGCAGCCCCGGTGTTAACTATGGCTACACCTTC. It yields the protein CASSPGVNYGYTF.

J is TRBJ2-7 and V is TRBV20-1; D might be TRBD1 or TRBD2, each matching 5 bases. CDR1 and CDR2 (germline): DFQATT, SNEGSKA (reference sequence). The length of the CDR3 is 12 residues. With 1 base removed from V and 5 bases from J, the gap between germline ends came to 9 bases. In nucleotides, the CDR3 is TGCAGTGCTAGAGGGGACCTCGACGAGCAGTACTTC. This gives the protein CSARGDLDEQYF.

This clonotype appeared a few times. This rearrangement joins TRBV11-3 to TRBJ2-2; D remains ambiguous. The germline V gene has CDR1 SGHNT and CDR2 YENEEA. V was clipped by 1 base and J by 6 bases, with 12 bases between them. This CDR3 spans 15 amino acids. CDR3 loop: CASSLGGFRPGELFF. CDR3 sequence (DNA): TGTGCCAGCAGCTTAGGCGGATTTCGTCCCGGGGAGCTGTTTTTT.

This clonotype has just a few counts. A read error may be the cause here, since a much bigger clone is one base away. CDR3 amino acids: CVSSIHEQFF. The CDR3, as DNA: TGTGTCAGCAGCATCCATGAGCAGTTCTTC. The chain is built from TRBV12-3 or TRBV12-4 and TRBJ2-1; D not certain. CDR3 length equals 10 residues.

This clonotype was seen more than once but under ten times. The V and J genes are TRBV29-1 and TRBJ2-7; D may be TRBD1 (5 bases). The germline V and J ends were trimmed by 3 bases and 0 bases, with 18 bases remaining between them. CDR3 length: 16 amino acids. The germline gives CDR1 SQVTM, CDR2 ANQGSEA. This CDR3 reads CSVERLTTAYSYEQYF. CDR3 nucleotide sequence: TGCAGCGTTGAGCGATTAACGACAGCTTACTCCTACGAGCAGTACTTC.

The J gene is TRBJ1-5, the V gene TRBV2; TRBD1 matches 7 bases. The V gene end was trimmed by 5 bases and the J gene end by 1 base; junction bases not matched to a gene: 8. Germline V gene sequence: CDR1 SNHLY, CDR2 FYNNEI. This CDR3 spans 16 amino acids. The CDR3 protein is CASSRTGVWSNQPQHF. Written as DNA, the CDR3 is TGTGCCAGCAGTCGAACAGGGGTTTGGAGCAATCAGCCCCAGCATTTT.

This chain joins TRBV25-1 and TRBJ2-1; 8 bases align to TRBD1. Germline-derived CDR1 and CDR2 are MGHDK and SYGVNS. This CDR3 has 13 residues. V was clipped by 9 bases and J by 9 bases; unmatched bases: 10. CDR3 coding DNA: TGTGCCAGTTCCCCCGGTGACAGGGGTGAGCAGTTCTTC. As protein: CASSPGDRGEQFF. Full variable domain (rest looked up from reference TRBV25-1 and TRBJ2-1): EADIYQTPRYLVIGTGKKITLECSQTMGHDKMYWYQQDPGMELHLIHYSYGVNSTEKGDLSSESTVSRIRTEHFPLTLESARPSHTSQYLCASSPGDRGEQFFGPGTRLTVL.

In nucleotides, the CDR3 is TGTGCCAGCAGCAAAGCGACCGGACCCACAACTAATGAAAAACTGTTTTTT. It encodes CASSKATGPTTNEKLFF. The J gene is TRBJ1-4, the V gene TRBV21-1. TRBV21-1 is labeled a pseudogene. The CDR3 extends over 17 amino acids.

This chain connects TRBV29-1 to TRBJ2-5; TRBD1 matches 7 bases. The CDR3 is 12 amino acids. The germline V gene encodes CDR1 SQVTM and CDR2 ANQGSEA. The junction had 4 bases not matched to a gene; V was cut back by 7 bases and J by 2 bases. CDR3 region: CSGDSEQETQYF. The CDR3 DNA sequence: TGCAGCGGGGACAGCGAACAAGAGACCCAGTACTTC.

This clonotype occurred a few times. The V call is TRBV5-6, the J call TRBJ2-1; TRBD2 agrees at 9 bases. The junction had 4 bases not matched to a gene; V was cut back by 0 bases and J by 0 bases. Looked up from germline, CDR1 is SGHDT and CDR2 is YYEEEE. This CDR3 region has 17 residues. In DNA, the CDR3 is TGTGCCAGCAGCTTGGGACTAGCGGACCCCTCCTACAATGAGCAGTTCTTC. Translating it yields CASSLGLADPSYNEQFF. The complete variable domain, with remaining parts taken from reference TRBV5-6 and TRBJ2-1, reads DAGVTQSPTHLIKTRGQQVTLRCSPKSGHDTVSWYQQALGQGPQFIFQYYEEEERQRGNFPDRFSGHQFPNYSSELNVNALLLGDSALYLCASSLGLADPSYNEQFFGPGTRLTVL.

The chain recombines TRBV20-1 with TRBJ2-1; the match to TRBD2 covers 8 bases. Trimming removed 0 bases from V and 5 bases from J; junction bases left unmatched: 6. The CDR3 sequence is 15 residues long. CDR1 and CDR2 from the germline V gene are DFQATT and SNEGSKA (reference sequence). The CDR3 protein is CSARDASGGHNEQFF. The CDR3 DNA sequence: TGCAGTGCTAGAGATGCCAGCGGGGGCCACAATGAGCAGTTCTTC.

The V call is TRBV12-3 or TRBV12-4, the J call TRBJ1-2, with D unresolved. There are 16 residues in the CDR3. Trimming removed 6 bases at V and 4 bases at J, with 21 bases between. The chain's CDR3 is CASSPSLGPTIYGYTF. The CDR3 DNA sequence: TGTGCCAGCAGCCCTTCCCTAGGCCCAACTATCTATGGCTACACCTTC.

J is TRBJ2-1 and V is TRBV6-4; 11 bases agree with TRBD2. This CDR3 is built from 16 residues. V lost 6 bases to trimming and J lost 7 bases; unmatched junction nucleotides: 11. CDR1 is MRHNA and CDR2 is SNTAGT in the germline V gene. The CDR3 nucleotides are TGTGCCAGCAGCCCGCTTAGCGGGGGGGCCATGAATGAGCAGTTCTTC. This gives the protein CASSPLSGGAMNEQFF.

Many counts were recorded for this clonotype. The CDR3 DNA follows: TGCAGTGCTAGAACCGGGACGGTGAACACTGAAGCTTTCTTT. Amino acid sequence: CSARTGTVNTEAFF. The rearrangement uses TRBV20-1 and TRBJ1-1; TRBD1 is a possible D gene (5 bases). The germline V and J ends were trimmed by 2 bases and 0 bases, with 10 bases remaining between them. The CDR3 extends over 14 amino acids. Germline CDR1 and CDR2: DFQATT and SNEGSKA (reference sequence).

The J gene is TRBJ2-6, the V gene TRBV3-1; a possible D gene is TRBD2 (5 bases). Trimming left V 4 bases short and J 0 bases short, with 13 bases between. Germline CDR1 is LGHDT and CDR2 is YNNKEL (reference sequence). The CDR3 totals 17 residues. The CDR3 here is CASSRRAKGSGANVLTF. The DNA of the CDR3 is TGTGCCAGCAGCCGGCGGGCTAAAGGCTCTGGGGCCAACGTCCTGACTTTC. The variable domain in full, completed from reference TRBV3-1 and TRBJ2-6, reads DTAVSQTPKYLVTQMGNDKSIKCEQNLGHDTMYWYKQDSKKFLKIMFSYNNKELIINETVPNRFSPKSPDKAHLNLHINSLELGDSAVYFCASSRRAKGSGANVLTFGAGSRLTVL.

This clonotype was seen a handful of times. The chain combines TRBV13 with TRBJ2-6; D unclear. Trimming stripped 5 bases from V and 0 bases from J, with 14 bases between. The CDR3 has 17 amino acids. Germline V lookup: CDR1 PRHDT, CDR2 FYEKMQ (reference sequence). CDR3 amino acids: CASSPRSRSSGANVLTF. Written as DNA, the CDR3 is TGTGCCAGCAGCCCAAGATCCAGGAGCTCTGGGGCCAACGTCCTGACTTTC.

This clonotype occurred a few times. The V and J genes are TRBV5-1 and TRBJ2-5, with TRBD2 matching 9 bases. The CDR3 length is 14 residues. V gave up 7 bases and J gave up 4 bases; unmatched junction bases: 8. From germline, CDR1 is SGHRS and CDR2 YFSETQ. The CDR3 spells CASGPASGAETQYF. The CDR3 nucleotides read TGCGCCAGCGGTCCAGCTAGCGGGGCAGAGACCCAGTACTTC.

The V gene is TRBV9, the J gene TRBJ1-1; D unresolved. V was pared by 3 bases and J by 11 bases, with 23 bases between. Germline V gives CDR1 SGDLS, CDR2 YYNGEE. The CDR3 totals 15 residues. CDR3 nucleotides: TGTGCCAGCAGCGAGGGTCACGGGCCCCCTTATGTCGCTTTCTTT. It specifies CASSEGHGPPYVAFF.